This TCR beta chain was found in a study of CD8+ T cells in alopecia areata. CDR3 length: 15 residues. The germline V and J ends were trimmed by 5 bases and 3 bases, with 16 bases remaining between them. Looked up from germline, CDR1 is SGHVS and CDR2 is FNYEAQ. Reverse transcription of extracted RNA yielded cDNA, which provided the sequencing template. Assay: immunoSEQ multiplex PCR; the TCRdb copy retains only in-frame clones and omits some. Here the sample spans about 170,000 clones, roughly 50% being singletons. Treatment denoted: oral pan-JAK inhibitor, 5-10 mg twice daily. This clone was counted only a few times.

The chain is built from TRBV7-6 and TRBJ2-5; D gene ambiguous. Sequencing used CD4+ T cells sorted from blood, obtained between weeks 55 and 70, from a patient treated with tofacitinib. This receptor was obtained from a human donor with alopecia areata. The DNA for the CDR3 is TGTGCCAGCAGCCCCTCGGCAGCGCGCGAAGAGACCCAGTACTTC. Translating gives CASSPSAAREETQYF.